This TCR beta chain was identified in a study of T cell responses to AZD1222 COVID-19 vaccine. Findings and limits, study-wide: Donors were mostly white British, more females; clonal diversity possibly underestimated. Targets within unmutated variant regions were reportedly found for nearly half of spike-specific TCRs. Rises in breadth and depth of Spike-specific TCRs came after two AZD1222 doses. No repertoire was sampled before or during the peak T cell response, only after it.

Using immunoSEQ multiplex PCR, the repertoire was profiled, and TCRdb retains in-frame clones only, with some absent. The sample lists approximately 200,000 clones, roughly 94% seen once, with over 1.5% in the top ten. Concerning this clone itself: Antigen: not known.

This TCR derives from an adult who received the MenACWY meningococcal vaccine as a control. Sequencing was performed on peripheral blood, taken 28 days after the second dose of the MenACWY control vaccine.

CDR3 loop: CATSRVSGGNQPQHF. The CDR3 DNA reads TGTGCCACCAGCAGAGTTTCGGGTGGCAATCAGCCCCAGCATTTT. The chain has TRBV15 and TRBJ1-5, with D unresolved. CDR3 size: 15 residues. Trimming cost V 1 base and J 2 bases, with 9 bases left between them. Germline V gene sequence: CDR1 LNHNV, CDR2 YYDKDF (reference sequence).